Listed below are T cell receptor beta chains from one sample, sequenced in a study of neurological immune-mediated disorders. A single record per CDR3 protein comes from TCRdb applying MiXCR to the 5' RACE reads. The data show 66,000 or so distinct CDR3 sequences, with roughly 5% seen just once and 2.5% to 3% held by the top ten. Sequenced sample: PBMCs. Receptors were obtained from a woman between 25 and 40 years old with multiple sclerosis. Both conserved end residues are trimmed from each CDR3.

J: TRBJ2-1; V: TRBV12-3/TRBV12-4; CDR3: ASSDPGTGGSYNEQF
J: TRBJ1-3; V: TRBV12-3/TRBV12-4; CDR3: ASSLGQGGTIY
J: TRBJ2-3; V: TRBV29-1; CDR3: SVPGPIATDTQY
J: TRBJ2-5; V: TRBV7-2; CDR3: ASRYLGETQY
J: TRBJ2-1; V: TRBV3-1; CDR3: ASSLRTSGGGEQF
J: TRBJ1-2; V: TRBV5-1; CDR3: ASSLGTAANYGYT
J: TRBJ2-4; V: TRBV15; CDR3: ATSRRWAGYKNIQY
J: TRBJ2-7; V: TRBV6-6; CDR3: ASRLSGEQY
J: TRBJ2-2; V: TRBV29-1; CDR3: SVEMVRGSGELF
J: TRBJ1-6; V: TRBV5-6; CDR3: ASSFFKGANNSPLH
J: TRBJ1-4; V: TRBV9; CDR3: ASSIRTGVMEKLF
J: TRBJ2-5; V: TRBV15; CDR3: TTSRELAAKETKY
J: TRBJ1-3; V: TRBV6-5; CDR3: ASRDGTAGNTIY
J: TRBJ1-4; V: TRBV5-5; CDR3: ASSWEGLPNEKLF
J: TRBJ2-1; V: TRBV3-1; CDR3: ASSHRRQGNNEQF
J: TRBJ2-7; V: TRBV4-1; CDR3: ASSQDAGFFYEQY
J: TRBJ2-1; V: TRBV10-2; CDR3: ASSSGEYRYNEQF
J: TRBJ2-3; V: TRBV24-1; CDR3: ATSGGNTDTQY
J: TRBJ2-5; V: TRBV5-1; CDR3: ASSSWTGQETQY
J: TRBJ2-2; V: TRBV7-2; CDR3: ASRSGTANTGELF
J: TRBJ2-1; V: TRBV20-1; CDR3: SARDGGGGTEQF
J: TRBJ1-5; V: TRBV3-1; CDR3: ASSQDGGNQPQH
J: TRBJ1-1; V: TRBV10-3; CDR3: AISEGSAENTEAF
J: TRBJ2-7; V: TRBV20-1; CDR3: SARAPPAGVSYEQY
J: TRBJ1-1; V: TRBV7-2; CDR3: ASSLEPGMNTEAF
J: TRBJ2-1; V: TRBV12-3/TRBV12-4; CDR3: ASKGTGGLPSSYNEQF
J: TRBJ2-3; V: TRBV28; CDR3: ASSLLGPPTDTQY